One and the same sample provided the 28 T cell receptor beta chains below, sequenced in a study of blood T cells in healthy people across ages. Primed by a sample-barcoded 5' primer and a J-beta primer mix, a second PCR proceeded for 7 to 11 cycles. TCRdb itself ran the 5' RACE reads through MiXCR, one entry per CDR3 protein. The table shows over 500,000 distinct CDR3 sequences, with 52% occurring only once. The sample consisted of blood. The receptors were sampled from a woman older than 75 in good health.

The table lists this clonotype with many counts. The chain joins TRBV20-1 to TRBJ2-1, with D possibly called TRBD1 or TRBD2 (6 bases each). The CDR3 spans 14 residues. Per germline, CDR1 DFQATT and CDR2 SNEGSKA (reference sequence). V lost 6 bases and J lost 5, with 17 bases in between. The CDR3 region is CSASGAVHDNEQFF. The CDR3 nucleotides read TGCAGTGCCTCGGGGGCGGTACATGACAATGAGCAGTTCTTC.

The count of this clonotype is one. With a much larger clone just one base away, this may be a read error. The V gene is TRBV9, the J gene TRBJ2-5; D gene ambiguous. Germline V gene data show CDR1 as SGDLS and CDR2 as YYNGEE. This CDR3 is 12 amino acids long. Trimming cost V 3 bases and J 11 bases, with 14 bases left between them. This chain's CDR3 is CASSALYNEQYF. DNA for the CDR3: TGTGCCAGCAGCGCCCTTTACAATGAGCAGTACTTC. Drawing the rest from reference TRBV9 and TRBJ2-5, the complete variable domain is DSGVTQTPKHLITATGQRVTLRCSPRSGDLSVYWYQQSLDQGLQFLIQYYNGEERAKGNILERFSAQQFPDLHSELNLSSLELGDSALYFCASSALYNEQYFGPGTRLLVL.

The gene calls are TRBV6-5 and TRBJ2-1, with a possible D match to TRBD2 (6 bases). V was shortened by 7 bases and J by 10 bases, with 20 bases between the two germline ends. CDR3 length equals 14 residues. Germline assignment: CDR1 MNHEY and CDR2 SVGAGI. CDR3 region: CASNRAGTNEEQFF. DNA of the CDR3: TGTGCCAGCAACCGAGCGGGTACGAACGAGGAGCAGTTCTTC.

This rearrangement joins TRBV28 to TRBJ2-7; TRBD2 matches 10 bases. Per the germline V gene, CDR1 is MDHEN and CDR2 is SYDVKM. V lost 2 bases, J lost 2 bases, and 3 bases stayed unmatched. This CDR3 spans 15 amino acids. As DNA, the CDR3 is TGTGCCAGCAGTTTAATAACTAGCGGGACCTACGAGCAGTACTTC. Residues: CASSLITSGTYEQYF.

This clonotype is a singleton in its sample. A single base separates this from a much larger clone, so it may be a read error. V is TRBV2 and J is TRBJ2-1; 13 bases match TRBD2. Judging by the DNA end, TRBJ2-7 fits better; the J call may be wrong. There are 16 residues in the CDR3. Per the germline V gene, CDR1 is SNHLY and CDR2 is FYNNEI. This CDR3 is CASTLLAGGNYNEQYF. The DNA for the CDR3 is TGTGCCAGCACCCTACTAGCGGGGGGGAACTACAATGAGCAGTACTTC.

J is TRBJ2-3 and V is TRBV2; D gene ambiguous. There are 14 residues in the CDR3. The ends were cut back, 3 bases at V and 1 base at J, with 8 bases in the middle. The V gene's germline CDR1 is SNHLY and CDR2 FYNNEI. CDR3 protein: CASSEVQRTDTQYF. CDR3 DNA: TGTGCCAGCAGTGAGGTACAACGCACAGATACGCAGTATTTT.

The V and J genes are TRBV14 and TRBJ2-1; D may be TRBD2 (6 bases). Trimming shortened V by 3 bases and J by 10 bases, and 13 bases separated the two germline ends. The CDR3 is 13 amino acids. The germline CDR1 and CDR2 sequences are SGHDN and FVKESK. The CDR3 bases are TGTGCCAGCAGCCAGACGGAGGGGTCCGAGCAGTTCTTC. Its translation: CASSQTEGSEQFF.

The CDR3 loop is CAIRARSVTDTQYF. CDR3 sequence (DNA): TGTGCCATTCGGGCGAGGTCAGTCACAGATACGCAGTATTTT. J is TRBJ2-3 and V is TRBV10-3, with D unclear. The V gene lost 9 bases and the J gene lost 2 bases, with 15 bases spanning the gap. Germline CDR1 and CDR2: ENHRY and SYGVKD. The CDR3 length is 14 residues.

On this clonotype itself: Since a much larger clone is just one base distant, this may be a read error. This chain connects TRBV29-1 to TRBJ2-6; D ambiguous. This CDR3 is built from 14 residues. CDR1 SQVTM and CDR2 ANQGSEA come from the germline V gene. In nucleotides, the CDR3 is TGCGGCGTACTCGACCCTTCTGGGGCCAACGTCCTGACTTTC. Translated, it gives CGVLDPSGANVLTF.

This chain uses TRBV11-3 with TRBJ1-4; 8 bases fit TRBD1. The CDR3 extends over 14 amino acids. Germline-derived CDR1 and CDR2 are SGHNT and YENEEA. The J segment lost 7 bases and the V segment lost 4 bases, leaving 5 bases of the junction unmatched. The CDR3 bases are TGTGCCAGCAGCTACTACAGGGGGGCTGAAAAACTGTTTTTT. It codes for CASSYYRGAEKLFF.

This clonotype came up a few times. The chain couples TRBV30 to TRBJ2-4; 7 nucleotides line up with TRBD1. Germline V gene lookup returns CDR1 GTSNPN and CDR2 SVGIG (reference sequence). With V trimmed by 1 base and J by 11 bases, 17 bases remained unmatched. The CDR3 is 16 amino acids. The CDR3 DNA reads TGTGCCTGGAGTGAACAGGGGCTTGTGGGGTTGAGCCTTCAGTACTTC. It codes for CAWSEQGLVGLSLQYF.

This clonotype was found a few times. This chain uses TRBV18 with TRBJ2-5; perhaps D is TRBD1 or TRBD2 (5 bases each). Germline-derived CDR1 and CDR2 are KGHSH and LQKENI. The CDR3 spans 15 residues. Trimming pared 6 bases from V and 2 bases from J, leaving 16 bases between. The CDR3 DNA is TGTGCCAGCTCCCAGACCATGGGGACGCAAGAGACCCAGTACTTC. Its translation: CASSQTMGTQETQYF.

The chain has TRBV7-2 and TRBJ2-5; the D gene is possibly TRBD2 (5 bases). The germline gives CDR1 SGHTA, CDR2 FQGNSA. The CDR3 runs 14 residues. Trimming pared 8 bases from V and 4 bases from J, leaving 17 bases between. The CDR3 here is CASSSEGWRETQYF. The CDR3 coding sequence is TGTGCCAGCTCCTCTGAGGGCTGGCGAGAGACCCAGTACTTC.

The rearrangement uses TRBV9 and TRBJ2-2, with 10 bases identical to TRBD2. Germline CDR1 is SGDLS and CDR2 is YYNGEE. V dropped 0 bases and J dropped 5; count of bases not matched to a gene: 7. The CDR3 covers 17 residues. CDR3 sequence (DNA): TGTGCCAGCAGCGTAGCCCCTAGCGGGGGACAAACCGGGGAGCTGTTTTTT. It yields the protein CASSVAPSGGQTGELFF.

This clonotype appeared a few times. The chain has TRBV28 and TRBJ1-2; 7 bases map to TRBD1. J lost 4 bases, V lost 1 base, and 6 bases had no gene match. CDR1 MDHEN and CDR2 SYDVKM come from the germline V gene. The CDR3 consists of 15 residues. CDR3 sequence: CASSLFGTDPYGYTF. The CDR3 coding sequence is TGTGCCAGCAGTTTATTTGGGACAGACCCCTATGGCTACACCTTC.

The V gene is TRBV6-2 or TRBV6-3, the J gene TRBJ2-3; 14 nucleotides align to TRBD2. Germline V gives CDR1 MNHEY, CDR2 SVGEGT. CDR3 length equals 16 residues. The V gene end was trimmed by 2 bases and the J gene end by 7 bases; junction bases not matched to a gene: 5. The CDR3, as DNA: TGTGCCAGCAGTTACGGGACTAGCGGGAGTGTGTATACGCAGTATTTT. Translated: CASSYGTSGSVYTQYF.

As to this clonotype: It may be a read error: a sequence one base away is much more abundant. The V call is TRBV20-1, the J call TRBJ2-1; D is perhaps TRBD2 (5 bases). This CDR3 comprises 15 residues. CDR1 is DFQATT, CDR2 SNEGSKA, per germline (reference sequence). The DNA for the CDR3 is TGCAGTGCCAGTCTGCGGCAGCTAGGAGGCAATGAGCGGTTCTTC. This translates into CSASLRQLGGNERFF.

This clonotype was seen only once. J is TRBJ2-3 and V is TRBV3-1; perhaps TRBD1 as D (5 bases). CDR1 is LGHDT, CDR2 YNNKEL, per germline (reference sequence). The CDR3 is made up of 14 amino acids. Deletions cut 3 bases from V and 4 bases from J, with 11 bases between. In DNA form, the CDR3 reads TGTGCCAGCAGCCAGCCCCAGGGTTCAGATACGCAGTATTTT. It specifies CASSQPQGSDTQYF.

DNA for the CDR3: TGTGCCAGCAGCCCAACCTTCGCCGGGCATCAGCCCCAGCATTTT. Translated: CASSPTFAGHQPQHF. The rearrangement links TRBV11-2 to TRBJ1-5; D call uncertain. This CDR3 region has 15 residues. Germline V gene sequence: CDR1 SGHAT, CDR2 FQNNGV. V was pared by 5 bases and J by 5 bases, with 16 bases between.

A note on this clonotype: This may stem from a read error, because a much larger clone lies one nucleotide away. This chain connects TRBV5-1 to TRBJ2-5, with a tentative D call TRBD1 (5 bases). Germline V gene sequence: CDR1 SGHRS, CDR2 YFSETQ. The CDR3 has 13 amino acids. The CDR3 protein is CVSRQLLQETQYF. As DNA, the CDR3 is TGCGTCAGCAGACAGTTACTCCAAGAGACCCAGTACTTC.

V is TRBV4-2 and J is TRBJ1-1, with 11 bases matching TRBD1. Germline V CDR1 and CDR2: LGHNA, YNFKEQ. After removal of 4 bases from V and 4 bases from J, the junction contained 8 bases not matched to a gene. This CDR3 comprises 16 residues. The CDR3 protein is CASSRGQGAGGTEAFF. CDR3 nucleotides: TGTGCCAGCAGCCGCGGACAGGGGGCGGGGGGCACTGAAGCTTTCTTT.

The table lists this clonotype with many counts. The chain uses TRBV9 and TRBJ2-3; 7 bases are a match to TRBD2. Unmatched junction bases numbered 7, after V lost 4 bases and J lost 2 bases. The length of the CDR3 is 15 residues. Germline lookup yields CDR1 SGDLS and CDR2 YYNGEE. The CDR3 reads CASSLRLAATDTQYF. CDR3 DNA: TGTGCCAGCAGCTTACGGCTAGCGGCCACAGATACGCAGTATTTT.

This clonotype appeared many times. The chain employs TRBV5-5 and TRBJ1-1; D perhaps matches TRBD1 (5 bases). CDR1 and CDR2 (germline): SGHKS, YYEKEE (reference sequence). CDR3 size: 15 residues. The V end lost 0 bases, the J end lost 4 bases, and 13 bases lay between the germline ends. Here the CDR3 DNA reads TGTGCCAGCAGCTTGGTCGGTGGGGCGGGCACTGAAGCTTTCTTT. Translating gives CASSLVGGAGTEAFF.

Concerning this clonotype itself: The junction shows a germline mismatch at one end, possibly a read error. J is TRBJ2-1 and V is TRBV7-2; 9 nucleotides agree with TRBD1. Germline assignment: CDR1 SGHTA and CDR2 FQGNSA. CDR3 length equals 16 residues. The chain's CDR3 is CVSSLLGTGTYNEQFF. The CDR3 DNA follows: TGTGTCAGCAGCCTACTCGGGACAGGGACCTACAATGAGCAGTTCTTC.

This clonotype was counted ten times or more. The gene calls are TRBV12-3 or TRBV12-4 and TRBJ1-6, with TRBD1 matching over 7 bases. J was trimmed by 6 bases and V by 4 bases; bases with no gene match: 0. The CDR3 is 13 amino acids. The DNA for the CDR3 is TGTGCCAGCAGTTACAGGGGTAATTCACCCCTCCACTTT. This translates into CASSYRGNSPLHF.

The chain recombines TRBV7-8 with TRBJ2-3; D might be TRBD1 (6 bases). This CDR3 is 18 amino acids long. V dropped 1 base and J dropped 1 base, with 18 bases sitting between them. The V gene's germline CDR1 is SGHVS and CDR2 FQNEAQ. The CDR3 DNA sequence: TGTGCCAGCAGCTTAGGAGCTTCCAGGGGTGTAGGCACAGATACGCAGTATTTT. This gives the protein CASSLGASRGVGTDTQYF.

Turning to this clonotype: A much more abundant neighbour one base away suggests this may be a read error. V is TRBV28 and J is TRBJ1-2, with D perhaps TRBD1 (5 bases). The length of the CDR3 is 15 residues. Trimming took 7 bases from V and 4 from J, leaving 19 bases between them. Germline V CDR1 and CDR2: MDHEN, SYDVKM. CDR3 in amino acids: CASNRRGVRGYGYTF. CDR3 bases: TGTGCCAGCAATCGACGGGGGGTACGTGGCTATGGCTACACCTTC.

This clonotype was recorded many times. The V call is TRBV7-8, the J call TRBJ2-7; the D is unclear. The CDR3 extends over 12 amino acids. Germline CDR1 is SGHVS and CDR2 is FQNEAQ. V was shortened by 4 bases and J by 4 bases, with 8 bases between the two germline ends. CDR3 DNA sequence: TGTGCCAGCAGCTATTCGATTTACGAGCAGTACTTC. Its translation is CASSYSIYEQYF.